These T cell receptor beta chains were read from a single sample in a study of identical twins. TCRdb redid the calling of the 5' RACE reads with MiXCR, one entry per CDR3 protein. This table holds some 240,000 distinct CDR3 sequences, approximately 8.3% found once. These same records also appear under a second study, on yellow fever vaccine responses in identical twins.

The sequenced material came from CD8+ T cells sorted from blood. These receptors were taken from a woman aged 18-29 years in good health. Each CDR3 is given with its conserved first and last residue. Each record gives: clone size, D gene, V gene, J gene, CDR3 DNA, CDR3 protein. A D gene is named only where the DNA matches it firmly. Clone size is stated in some rows and not others, as once, few, many or a class when expanded.

>few|-|TRBV12-3/TRBV12-4|TRBJ2-5
TGTGCCAGCAGTTTAAGAGAGGCTCAGGAGACCCAGTACTTC
CASSLREAQETQYF
>-|-|TRBV27|TRBJ2-7
TGTGCCAGCAGTTTTCCGGGGCGCGAGCAGTACTTC
CASSFPGREQYF
>many|TRBD1|TRBV6-4|TRBJ2-3
TGTGCCAGCAGTGACGGGACAGGGGGCCCAGATACGCAGTATTTT
CASSDGTGGPDTQYF
>few|-|TRBV10-2|TRBJ2-1
TGCGCCAGCAGGGGACTCTCGTGGGATGAGCAGTTCTTC
CASRGLSWDEQFF
>-|-|TRBV28|TRBJ2-7
TGTGCCAGCAGTTCGCCAGGGGAAGGGGCCTACGAGCAGTACTTC
CASSSPGEGAYEQYF
>few|-|TRBV14|TRBJ2-1
TGTGCCAGCAGCCAATACTCCTACAATGAGCAGTTCTTC
CASSQYSYNEQFF
>once|TRBD2|TRBV12-3/TRBV12-4|TRBJ2-3
TGTGCCATCAGTCCCGGACTAGCGGGGGGAGCCGGGGGGACAGATACGCAGTATTTT
CAISPGLAGGAGGTDTQYF
>few|TRBD2|TRBV11-2|TRBJ2-2
TGTGCCAGCAGCTGGCAACTAGCGGGCAGGAACACCGGGGAGCTGTTTTTT
CASSWQLAGRNTGELFF
>many|-|TRBV7-9|TRBJ2-7
TGTGCCAGCAGCTTAGGGCCTCTGCAAGGCCACGAGCAGTACTTC
CASSLGPLQGHEQYF
>many|TRBD1|TRBV29-1|TRBJ2-2
TGCAGCGGATCCGGGACAGGAAACACCGGGGAGCTGTTTTTT
CSGSGTGNTGELFF
>few|-|TRBV20-1|TRBJ2-4
TGCAGTGCTAGAGGCCCCGGGGTTGTACCCAAAAACATTCAGTACTTC
CSARGPGVVPKNIQYF
>many|-|TRBV3-1|TRBJ2-2
TGTGCCAGCAGCCAACCCCCCCCTGGACTGCGCACCACCGGGGAGCTGTTTTTT
CASSQPPPGLRTTGELFF
>-|-|TRBV20-1|TRBJ2-2
TGCAGTGCTAGACCGTTACAGGCGAACACCGGGGAGCTGTTTTTT
CSARPLQANTGELFF
>-|TRBD1|TRBV12-3/TRBV12-4|TRBJ1-4
TGTGCCAGCAGTATCCGACAGGGAGCTAATGAAAAACTGTTTTTT
CASSIRQGANEKLFF
>-|TRBD1|TRBV15|TRBJ2-1
TGTGCCACCAGCAGGGGACGGGACAGGGGTTACAATGAGCAGTTCTTC
CATSRGRDRGYNEQFF
>few|-|TRBV6-5|TRBJ2-5
TGTGCCAGCAGTTACCCAACCGGGACCCAGTACTTC
CASSYPTGTQYF
>medium-sized|TRBD1|TRBV12-3/TRBV12-4|TRBJ2-2
TGTGCCAGCAGCACCGGGACAGGGCTTACCGGGGAGCTGTTTTTT
CASSTGTGLTGELFF
>few|TRBD2|TRBV12-3/TRBV12-4|TRBJ2-5
TGTGCCAGCAGTTTTGGGTCTAGCGGCTTCCAAGAGACCCAGTACTTC
CASSFGSSGFQETQYF
>-|TRBD2|TRBV20-1|TRBJ2-3
TGCAGTGCTAGAGAATGGGACTACTTCACAGATACGCAGTATTTT
CSAREWDYFTDTQYF
>-|-|TRBV25-1|TRBJ2-3
TGTGCCAGCAGTGACGGCGGGTACACAGATACGCAGTATTTT
CASSDGGYTDTQYF
>many|TRBD1|TRBV10-1|TRBJ2-7
TGCGCCAGCAGTGATGGGACAGGGAACTACGAGCAGTACTTC
CASSDGTGNYEQYF
>-|-|TRBV7-9|TRBJ1-1
TGTGCCAGCAGCTTAGGAGGCCACGAAGCTTTCTTT
CASSLGGHEAFF
>-|TRBD2|TRBV25-1|TRBJ2-1
TGTGCCAGCAGTGTCGTCGGAGGGAGGGATGAGCAGTTCTTC
CASSVVGGRDEQFF
>-|-|TRBV20-1|TRBJ2-3
TGCAGTGCTAGGTCGGGAGTAGGAGCAGATACGCAGTATTTT
CSARSGVGADTQYF
>-|TRBD1|TRBV11-2|TRBJ2-5
TGTGCCAGCAGCCCATGGGACAGATGGGAGACCCAGTACTTC
CASSPWDRWETQYF
>-|-|TRBV6-5|TRBJ1-1
TGTGCCAGCAGTTACTCGAGCACTGAAGCTTTCTTT
CASSYSSTEAFF
>many|TRBD1|TRBV4-2|TRBJ1-2
TGTGCCAGCAGCCTCATTTTGGGGACAGGAACCTATGGCTACACCTTC
CASSLILGTGTYGYTF
>few|TRBD1|TRBV3-1|TRBJ2-1
TGTGCCAGCAGCGACCGGGACAGCCGGAACAATGAGCAGTTCTTC
CASSDRDSRNNEQFF
>few|TRBD2|TRBV3-1|TRBJ2-7
TGTGCCAGCAGCCCTCATAGGGACTTGGGCGGGAGGTTCGTCTACGAGCAGTACTTC
CASSPHRDLGGRFVYEQYF
>few|TRBD2|TRBV7-9|TRBJ2-7
TGTGCCAGCAGCTTGGCCCAGGGACTAGCCTACGAGCAGTACTTC
CASSLAQGLAYEQYF
>few|-|TRBV5-1|TRBJ2-3
TGCGCCAGCAGCTTCAGGGATGGGAGCACAGATACGCAGTATTTT
CASSFRDGSTDTQYF
>few|-|TRBV10-3|TRBJ2-1
TGTGCCACAGGGGCCGGAGGGGGGCCGGCCAATGAGCAGTTCTTC
CATGAGGGPANEQFF
>many|-|TRBV5-1|TRBJ2-7
TGTGCCAGCAGTTTAGGGGCGGCCTACGAGCAGTACTTC
CASSLGAAYEQYF
>-|-|TRBV28|TRBJ2-5
TGTGCCAGCAGTTTATGGGGGGGGACAGACAGGGAGACCCAGTACTTC
CASSLWGGTDRETQYF
>-|TRBD1|TRBV19|TRBJ2-7
TGTGCCACGAGGGACAGCCTCCTCGAGCAGTACTTC
CATRDSLLEQYF
>-|-|TRBV29-1|TRBJ1-1
TGCAGCGTTGCGGTAGAGGGGATGAACACTGAAGCTTTCTTT
CSVAVEGMNTEAFF
>-|TRBD1|TRBV3-1|TRBJ1-6
TGTGCCAGCAGCCAAGATCTAGGGGACAGTGATAATTCACCCCTCCACTTT
CASSQDLGDSDNSPLHF
>-|TRBD2|TRBV11-2|TRBJ2-3
TGTGCCAGCAGCTTACGGCCCGGGACTATAAATACGCAGTATTTT
CASSLRPGTINTQYF
>-|-|TRBV5-6|TRBJ2-3
TGTGCCAGCAGCTTTATTCCAGATACGCAGTATTTT
CASSFIPDTQYF
>-|TRBD2|TRBV7-9|TRBJ2-7
TGTGCCAGCAGCGGACGTAGCGGGAGAGACTCCTACGAGCAGTACTTC
CASSGRSGRDSYEQYF